This T cell receptor beta chain was captured in a study of blood T cell repertoires in COVID-19. Overall study context: Acute and convalescent COVID-19 samples came from the United States, Italy and Spain.

As handled by the study authors: It was from reference gene primer amplification that nucleated cell counts were estimated. Method: immunoSEQ multiplex PCR; TCRdb's copy keeps in-frame clones and lacks some. V and J calls and clone size are copied from that table; D and trimming were computed from the DNA. The table includes 40,000 to 50,000 clones, around 90% detected once. The CDR3 is 18 residues long. Germline CDR1 LNHDA, CDR2 SQIVND (reference sequence). Trimming took 5 bases from V and 4 from J; bases not matched to a gene: 12. This clonotype was sampled from a human donor in a cohort sampled during active COVID-19. Sequencing was carried out using peripheral blood. This sequence joins TRBV19 and TRBJ1-5; 12 nucleotides match TRBD1. CDR3 amino acids: CASSASGTGGVGNQPQHF. Written as DNA, the CDR3 is TGTGCCAGTAGTGCATCCGGGACAGGGGGCGTTGGGAATCAGCCCCAGCATTTT.